What follows are 7 T cell receptor beta chains derived from one specimen sequenced in a study of kidney transplant recipient with SARS-CoV-2 infection. TCRdb used MiXCR to reprocess the reads, holding one entry per CDR3 protein. The table shows fewer than 250,000 distinct CDR3 sequences, with 29% occurring only once. Sequencing used a blood sample, obtained at baseline and around day 110 from a kidney transplant recipient. The receptors derive from a male patient in his 30s who had COVID-19 and was a kidney transplant recipient. Some of these T cells may belong to the graft donor.

This clonotype has a handful of counts. This sequence joins TRBV5-4 and TRBJ1-2; D gene uncertain. V dropped 7 bases and J dropped 4 bases, with 23 bases sitting between them. CDR3 length: 16 amino acids. Germline V lookup: CDR1 SGHNT, CDR2 YYREEE (reference sequence). The CDR3 reads CASFTAVPGKTYGYTF. In DNA, the CDR3 is TGTGCCAGCTTTACGGCCGTACCAGGAAAGACCTATGGCTACACCTTC.

In the case of this clonotype: This sequence may be a read error, since a much larger clone differs from it by one base. The CDR3 here is CASSRRIGGRKTYSYTF. The CDR3 DNA sequence: TGTGCCAGCAGTAGAAGGATAGGTGGGAGAAAGACCTATAGCTACACCTTC. The chain recombines TRBV6-6 with TRBJ2-4; D unresolved. The J call is uncertain, as TRBJ1-2 better fits the DNA end. The CDR3 length is 17 residues. Germline values: CDR1 MNHNY, CDR2 SVGAGI (reference sequence).

This clonotype was seen many times. The chain links TRBV3-1 to TRBJ2-3; 10 bases align to TRBD2. This CDR3 is built from 17 residues. Germline trimming cut 0 bases from V and 3 bases from J; bases unmatched to any gene: 6. Per the germline V gene, CDR1 is LGHDT and CDR2 is YNNKEL (reference sequence). The CDR3 bases are TGTGCCAGCAGCCAAGAAGTTAGCGGGGGGTGGACAGATACGCAGTATTTT. It encodes CASSQEVSGGWTDTQYF.

Remarks on this clonotype: A read error may be the cause here, since a much bigger clone is one base away. Lacking the conserved final phenylalanine or tryptophan, this CDR3 likely reflects a read error. The rearrangement joins TRBV5-6 to TRBJ2-7; D unclear. This CDR3 contains 16 residues. Looked up from germline, CDR1 is SGHDT and CDR2 is YYEEEE. V was clipped by 0 bases and J by 0 bases, with 13 bases between them. DNA of the CDR3: TGTGCCAGCAGCTTGGGTAAGAGATGGAGCTCCTACGAGCAGTACCTC. Protein: CASSLGKRWSSYEQYL.

This clonotype was picked up a small number of times. The chain carries TRBV27 and TRBJ2-1, with a weak D call TRBD1 (6 bases). Per germline, CDR1 MNHEY and CDR2 SMNVEV (reference sequence). Trimming cost V 3 bases and J 8 bases, with 17 bases left between them. The CDR3 length is 15 residues. The CDR3 protein is CASSFGLRGADEQFF. The CDR3 bases are TGTGCCAGCAGTTTTGGGCTCAGGGGCGCCGATGAGCAGTTCTTC.

Of note for this clonotype: This may come from a read error, since a much larger clone is one base off. CDR3 sequence reads: CAWYKMRYRKTYGYTF. The DNA of the CDR3 is TGTGCCTGGTACAAGATGCGTTATAGAAAGACCTATGGCTACACCTTC. V is TRBV30 and J is TRBJ1-2; D is undetermined. Trimming took 5 bases from V and 4 from J, leaving 23 bases between them. The CDR3 runs 16 residues. Looked up from germline, CDR1 is GTSNPN and CDR2 is SVGIG (reference sequence). Using reference TRBV30 and TRBJ1-2 for the parts outside the CDR3, the full variable domain is SQTIHQWPATLVQPVGSPLSLECTVEGTSNPNLYWYRQAAGRGLQLLFYSVGIGQISSEVPQNLSASRPQDRQFILSSKKLLLSDSGFYLCAWYKMRYRKTYGYTFGSGTRLTVV.

As for this clonotype: This could be a read error, since a much larger clone is one nucleotide away. In DNA, the CDR3 is TGTGCCAGCAGTTTAATCCGCGGGAGAATCACAGATGCGCAGTATTTT. It yields the protein CASSLIRGRITDAQYF. The chain combines TRBV28 with TRBJ2-3; 7 bases align to TRBD2. Germline V CDR1 and CDR2: MDHEN, SYDVKM. The CDR3 runs 16 residues.